This TCR beta chain came from a study of cytotoxic CD8 clonotypes in ibrutinib-treated CLL. At the level of the study: A median 12 months of treatment, range 6 to 36, preceded the collection of response samples. Study results and caveats: Baseline clonality was higher than in age-matched healthy donors and moved in step with circulating CD8+ T-cell counts.

Notes on this clone: Its specificity is not known.

The CDR3 totals 13 residues. V lost 8 bases to trimming and J lost 4 bases, with 12 bases between them. CDR1 and CDR2 (germline): KGHSH, LQKENI. With sequencing, the targeted depth ranged from 1 in 200,000 to 1 in 1 million T cells. Profiled with immunoSEQ multiplex PCR; TCRdb holds only in-frame clones, not every one. The repertoire consists of over 140,000 clones, with more than 70% occurring once and the leading ten covering approximately 7.6%. This clonotype was obtained from a human donor with chronic lymphocytic leukemia. This chain connects TRBV18 to TRBJ1-3; the D is unclear. Sample: PBMCs, taken after 36 months of ibrutinib treatment. The CDR3, as DNA: TGTGCCAGCCTATACGGAGAAGGAAACACCATATATTTT. It encodes CASLYGEGNTIYF.